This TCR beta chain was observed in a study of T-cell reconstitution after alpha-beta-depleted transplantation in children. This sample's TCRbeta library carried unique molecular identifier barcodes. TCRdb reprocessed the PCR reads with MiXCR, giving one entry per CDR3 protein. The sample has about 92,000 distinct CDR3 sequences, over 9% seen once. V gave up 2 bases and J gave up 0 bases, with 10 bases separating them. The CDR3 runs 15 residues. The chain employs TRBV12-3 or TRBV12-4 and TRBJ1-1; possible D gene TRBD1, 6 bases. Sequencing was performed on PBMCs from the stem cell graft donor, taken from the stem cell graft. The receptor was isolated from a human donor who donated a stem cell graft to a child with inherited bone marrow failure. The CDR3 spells CASSLWGQLNTEAFF. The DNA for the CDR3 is TGTGCCAGCAGTTTATGGGGGCAGCTGAACACTGAAGCTTTCTTT.